The text below deals with one T cell receptor beta chain. This record belongs to a study of blood T cell repertoires in COVID-19. Study in general: The United States, Italy and Spain provided the acute and convalescent COVID-19 samples.

Generated by immunoSEQ multiplex PCR, the TCRdb table keeps only in-frame clones and is missing some. Of 400,000 or so clones in the sample, more than 75% were seen once. All enrollees were roughly 18 to 95 years old and from 20 to 30 US areas. Participant reports of clinical history set cohort assignment. The sequence was obtained from a man in his forties or fifties in a cohort exposed to, infected with or recovered from COVID-19 (not recorded which). Sample: PBMCs or T cells enriched from blood (not recorded which).

CDR3 DNA: TGTGCCAGCAGTGTCGGGAGGGGATCGATTGATGAGCAGTTCTTC. Translated: CASSVGRGSIDEQFF. V gene TRBV25-1 combines with J gene TRBJ2-1, with TRBD2 matching over 8 bases. With V trimmed by 4 bases and J by 8 bases, 10 bases remained unmatched. CDR1 MGHDK and CDR2 SYGVNS come from the germline V gene. CDR3 size: 15 residues.